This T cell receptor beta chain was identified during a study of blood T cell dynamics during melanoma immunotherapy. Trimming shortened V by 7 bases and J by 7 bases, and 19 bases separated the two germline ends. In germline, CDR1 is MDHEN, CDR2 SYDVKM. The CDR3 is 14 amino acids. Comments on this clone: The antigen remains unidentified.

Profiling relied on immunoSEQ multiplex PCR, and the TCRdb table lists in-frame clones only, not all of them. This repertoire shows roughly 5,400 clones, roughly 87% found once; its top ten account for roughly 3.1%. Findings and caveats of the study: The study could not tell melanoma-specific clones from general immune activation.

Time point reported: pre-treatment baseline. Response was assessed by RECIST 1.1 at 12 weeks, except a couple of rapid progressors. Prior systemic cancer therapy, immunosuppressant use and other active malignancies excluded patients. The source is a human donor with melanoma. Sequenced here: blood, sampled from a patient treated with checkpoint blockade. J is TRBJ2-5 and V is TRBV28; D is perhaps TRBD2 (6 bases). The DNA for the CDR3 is TGTGCCAGCACAGAAATTACAGGAGCGGGGACCCAGTACTTC. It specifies CASTEITGAGTQYF. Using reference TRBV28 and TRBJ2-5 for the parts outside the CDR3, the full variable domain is DVKVTQSSRYLVKRTGEKVFLECVQDMDHENMFWYRQDPGLGLRLIYFSYDVKMKEKGDIPEGYSVSREKKERFSLILESASTNQTSMYLCASTEITGAGTQYFGPGTRLLVL.